Included here is one TCR beta chain sequence, with context. Its antigen is still unknown. Base qualities are missing; no much larger clone stands one base away. This sample stems from a study of cytomegalovirus exposure and HLA in healthy donors (dated by TCRdb to 2016 to 2017). With respect to the entire study: According to an earlier analysis of around 600 of the donors, about 180 million T cells yielded 90 million to 140 million unique TCR beta sequences and about 300 Gb of sequence data. Rather than using new phenotypic data, the later analysis identified candidate immune exposures from TCR beta sequences and from how often those sequences occurred across donors. Among the 398 genotyped donors, around 81% belonged to the genetic ancestry cluster associated with self-reported Caucasian donors. The T cell repertoires of 700 or so subjects were profiled by immunosequencing and related to cytomegalovirus serostatus. Besides the first cohort of around 700 subjects, a separate validation cohort made up of roughly 130 different subjects was used. A later genetic analysis took genome-wide SNP genotypes for about three fifths of the roughly 670 donors and used that subset as a discovery cohort. HLA typing covered class I and class II loci at four-digit resolution. A handful of DR-DQ haplotypes were handled as single units for association and clustering because linkage in the cohort was strong. All discovery cohort repertoires had been generated on a single sequencing platform. To predict cytomegalovirus infection status, the study combined high-throughput TCR immunosequencing, statistical association of individual TCRs with disease status, and machine learning. Roughly 300 gigabases of sequencing data and around 80 million unique TCR sequences made up an early release that covered fewer than 650 HLA-typed donors. Across under 500 genotyped donors of the cohort, an average of approximately 200,000 unique TCR beta nucleotide sequences per donor were sequenced, and roughly a sixth of those sequences were non-productive. A later analysis re-analyzed previously published TCR beta repertoires from approximately 700 donors and added high-resolution HLA genotyping to study TCR occurrence patterns. The study aimed to test whether cataloging public T cell receptors could reveal signatures of past pathogen exposure. Typing coverage varied by locus: roughly 629-640 donors for A, B, C, DRB1 and DQB1; roughly 560 for DQA1; approximately 610 for DPA1; roughly 470 for DPB1. An earlier analysis of approximately 630 of the donors applied high-throughput TCR beta sequencing to assess whether each TCR beta V gene segment acted as functional or pseudogenic. Donor age, sex, ethnicity and CMV serostatus were compiled alongside the repertoire data. The paper as a whole reports these results and caveats: In a later genetic analysis, fewer N-insertions in productive TCRs were reported among donors in an Asian-associated ancestry cluster than the roughly 640-donor mean. A later analysis found that most CMV-associated TCR beta chains appeared HLA-restricted, with HLA associations seemingly driven largely by CMV exposure. In a later analysis, HLA-associated TCR beta chains were found to be more clonally expanded and to have lower generation probabilities than equally common non-associated chains. The classifier was reported to diagnose cytomegalovirus status with high specificity and sensitivity in both the original cohort and the validation cohort. Broadly in line with IMGT annotations, most TCR beta V segments showed up in productive rearrangements about 90% or about 30% of the time in an earlier analysis of 587 of the donors. Specific HLA alleles were associated with roughly 17,000 TCR beta sequences at a false discovery rate of 0.05 in a later analysis. In the study, around 160 TCR beta chains were listed as associated with cytomegalovirus. In a later analysis, the rate of TCR association differed among HLA loci, with DRB1 alleles having the most associated TCRs and HLA-C alleles having the fewest. In a later analysis, several top co-occurrence clusters were reported to appear linked to parvovirus B19, influenza, CMV and Epstein-Barr virus. Because some donors lacked HLA typing at each locus, the association tests relied only on the typed subset. The earlier analysis of a few hundred of the donors excluded 15 to 20 rarely observed V segments, including chromosome 9 orphons, because counts were too low. Assigning TCR associations to individual alleles was difficult when HLA alleles, especially DR and DQ, strongly co-occurred. Correlated functional status among segregating V segments might be attributable to linkage disequilibrium, but an unknown experimental factor could not be ruled out. In vitro tests confirmed that a few of the cytomegalovirus-associated TCR beta chains recognize cytomegalovirus antigens. In this cohort, only TCR beta chains were sequenced, and detectable features were limited by the absence of alpha or paired-chain data. The 87-base-pair reads could not distinguish some IMGT-functional V segments, including TRBV6-2 and TRBV6-3, so those segments were excluded. Across donors, most TCR sequences were observed very rarely, whereas some public TCRs were present in many individuals. Roughly uniform sequencing depth across donors was assumed in presence/absence analyses, although this assumption may not hold. For the cohort, immune exposure information was limited to CMV serostatus. A cluster of highly shared sequence variants was judged likely to be a technical artifact of the sequencing pipeline. A later genetic analysis associated a missense DCLRE1C variant with V-gene and J-gene trimming of TCR beta chains, and an independent cohort replicated the association. A further reported finding was that TCR beta sequences accurately predicted the HLA-A and HLA-B alleles for most subjects in the first cohort. The authors suggested that the approach could potentially be generalized to other disease states and immunological phenotypes.

The germline V gene yields KGHSH for CDR1 and LQKENI for CDR2. V and J are truncated by 5 bases and 0 bases respectively, leaving an intervening sequence of 13 bases. CDR3 length: 15 amino acids, cysteine to phenylalanine. The read is trimmed to its CDR3 DNA, 45 bases read in frame from base 1. The library was built by means of the immunoSEQ multiplex PCR assay. For the multiplex PCR, a mixture combining 60 forward primers for TCR Vbeta segments and 13 reverse primers for TCR Jbeta segments was used. The CDR3 region of rearranged TCR beta genes was amplified from genomic DNA with a multiplex PCR assay. Amplified TCR beta libraries were sequenced as 87-base-pair reads on the Illumina HiSeq System. Per the authors' processing: In a later analysis, 80 million or so unique TCR beta chains were counted across the roughly 700 repertoires, and around 10 million of these chains were shared by at least two donors. A nearest-neighbor algorithm error-corrected the raw reads and collapsed the reads into unique sequences, merging closely related sequences to remove PCR and sequencing errors. To assign V, D and J gene segments, CDR3 sequences were aligned to IMGT reference sequences. For a sequence to be retained, at least a six-nucleotide match to both a V gene segment and a J gene segment was required. Rearrangements were called productive when the CDR3 lacked stop codons and stayed in frame with V and J; all others were non-productive. CDR3 was defined by IMGT convention, running from the second conserved V-encoded cysteine to the conserved J-encoded phenylalanine. Sequences without an unambiguous match to a single V gene segment were excluded from the earlier analysis of several hundred of the donors. An earlier analysis of 450 to 650 of the donors called V segments functional above 56.7% productive rearrangements and segregating when the between-donor standard deviation exceeded 5%. To diagnose cytomegalovirus status from the catalog of TCR beta chain sequences, a statistical classification framework was built. In a later analysis, TCR nucleotide sequences were compared against IMGT/GENE-DB human TR gene sequences so that V and J genes could be assigned. A later analysis assigned CDR3 sequences and most-parsimonious VDJ recombination scenarios with the TCRdist pipeline. In a later analysis, every TCR beta chain was defined by the combination of its CDR3 amino acid sequence and its V-gene family, and reads without a unique V-gene family were dropped. In a later analysis, approximately 590 highly shared, low-generation-probability nucleotide sequences were removed to address suspected cross-contamination and a sequencing artifact. For each public chain, a later analysis derived a clonal expansion index from normalized ranks of inferred template counts within each repertoire. Generation probabilities in a later analysis came from a VDJ recombination model fitted to out-of-frame rearrangements, and those results were checked against IGoR. A later analysis scored TCR-TCR, TCR-HLA and TCR-CMV co-occurrence with hypergeometric tests, applying a repertoire-size bias correction to TCR pairs. In a later analysis, false discovery rates were estimated by permuting HLA or CMV assignments 20 times. In a later analysis, co-occurring TCRs were grouped using DBSCAN, and TCRdist sequence similarity was added for clustering within HLA-allele-positive subsets. For co-occurrence clustering, repertoires with fewer than 30,000 or more than 120,000 public chains were excluded, along with five repertoires with anomalous nucleotide sharing. This is the immuneACCESS table as TCRdb keeps it, with only in-frame sequences that have V and J called. A part of the clones is gone; compared with another copy, unresolved V genes explain less than half, and the rest is unexplained. For V, J and clone size, that table is used; D and trimming come from the DNA. This sample has 130,000 or so clones in its table, and about three quarters of those were observed once. The ten top clones hold about 1.7% of the sample.

The cohort consisted of approximately 690 healthy bone marrow donors. All cohort members were sampled while nominally healthy, although unrecorded immune exposures were likely present. The donor was CMV seropositive and belonged to the group of about 290 seropositive cohort members. A peripheral blood sample was provided by each donor, and peripheral blood mononuclear cells were used for TCR beta sequencing. The Qiagen DNeasy Blood Extraction Kit was used to extract genomic DNA from the blood cell samples. This receptor was obtained from a female donor in good health and CMV-seropositive. Sequenced input: PBMCs. The chain was built from TRBV18 and TRBJ1-2, with the D gene not confidently named. The CDR3 region has the sequence CASSTDRVTNYGYTF. The bases read TGTGCCAGCTCAACAGACCGTGTGACTAACTATGGCTACACCTTC.